This T cell receptor (beta chain) was observed in a study of blood T cell repertoires in COVID-19. Across the study: Samples of COVID-19 (acute and convalescent) were obtained from the United States, Italy and Spain. PBMCs, B-cell-depleted T cells, or T cells provided the cDNA or gDNA that made up the material.

Per the authors' pipeline: Reference gene primer amplification in the assay estimated nucleated cell counts. The repertoire was sequenced with immunoSEQ multiplex PCR; TCRdb's copy has only in-frame clones and lacks some. V, J and clone size were drawn from that table, and D and trimming were deduced from the DNA. The data show 200,000 to 250,000 clones, around 88% seen once. Trimming cost V 4 bases and J 2 bases; bases outside gene matches: 7. The CDR3 has 16 residues. CDR1 is GTSNPN, CDR2 SVGIG, per germline (reference sequence). V usage is TRBV30 and J usage is TRBJ2-7, with 14 bases identical to TRBD2. Specimen: peripheral blood. The sequence was collected from a young woman who had recovered from COVID-19. The CDR3 DNA sequence: TGTGCCTGGAAAACGGGACTAGCGGGGGTGACCTACGAGCAGTACTTC. Translated, it gives CAWKTGLAGVTYEQYF.